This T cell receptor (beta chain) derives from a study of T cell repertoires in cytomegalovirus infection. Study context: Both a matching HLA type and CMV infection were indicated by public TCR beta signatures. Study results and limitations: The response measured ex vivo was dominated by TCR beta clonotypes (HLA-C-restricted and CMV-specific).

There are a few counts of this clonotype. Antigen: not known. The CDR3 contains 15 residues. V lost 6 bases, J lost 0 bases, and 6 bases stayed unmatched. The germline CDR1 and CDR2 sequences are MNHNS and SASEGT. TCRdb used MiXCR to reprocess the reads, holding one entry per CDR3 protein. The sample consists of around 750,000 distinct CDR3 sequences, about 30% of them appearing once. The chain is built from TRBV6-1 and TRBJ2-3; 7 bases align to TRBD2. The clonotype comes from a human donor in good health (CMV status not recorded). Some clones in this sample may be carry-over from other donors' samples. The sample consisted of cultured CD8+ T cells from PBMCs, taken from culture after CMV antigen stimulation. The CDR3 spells CASRLGGTSTDTQYF. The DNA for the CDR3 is TGTGCCAGCAGGCTGGGGGGGACTAGCACAGATACGCAGTATTTT.